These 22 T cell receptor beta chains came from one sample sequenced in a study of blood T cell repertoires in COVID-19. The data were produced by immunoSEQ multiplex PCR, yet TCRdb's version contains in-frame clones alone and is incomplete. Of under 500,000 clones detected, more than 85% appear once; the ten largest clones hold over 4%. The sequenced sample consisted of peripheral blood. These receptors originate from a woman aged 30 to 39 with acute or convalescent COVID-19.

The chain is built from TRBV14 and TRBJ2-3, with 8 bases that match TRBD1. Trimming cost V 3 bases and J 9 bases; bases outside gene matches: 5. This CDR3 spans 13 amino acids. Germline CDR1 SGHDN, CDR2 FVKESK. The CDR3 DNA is TGTGCCAGCAGCCAGGGAGGACAGGGCACGCAGTATTTT. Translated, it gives CASSQGGQGTQYF.

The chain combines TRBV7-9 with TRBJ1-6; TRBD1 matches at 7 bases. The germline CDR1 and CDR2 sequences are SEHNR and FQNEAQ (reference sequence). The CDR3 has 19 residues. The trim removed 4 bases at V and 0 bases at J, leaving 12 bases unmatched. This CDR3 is CASSSNQGTDLSYNSPLHF. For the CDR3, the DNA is TGTGCCAGCAGCTCAAACCAAGGGACAGACCTCTCCTATAATTCACCCCTCCACTTT.

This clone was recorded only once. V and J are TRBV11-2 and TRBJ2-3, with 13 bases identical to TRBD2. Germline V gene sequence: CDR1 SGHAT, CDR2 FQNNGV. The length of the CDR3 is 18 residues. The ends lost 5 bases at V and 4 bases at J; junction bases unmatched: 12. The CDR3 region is CASSRTTSGGASADTQYF. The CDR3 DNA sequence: TGTGCCAGCAGCCGGACCACTAGCGGGGGGGCCAGTGCAGATACGCAGTATTTT. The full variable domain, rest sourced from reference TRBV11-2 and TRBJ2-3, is EAGVAQSPRYKIIEKRQSVAFWCNPISGHATLYWYQQILGQGPKLLIQFQNNGVVDDSQLPKDRFSAERLKGVDSTLKIQPAKLEDSAVYLCASSRTTSGGASADTQYFGPGTRLTVL.

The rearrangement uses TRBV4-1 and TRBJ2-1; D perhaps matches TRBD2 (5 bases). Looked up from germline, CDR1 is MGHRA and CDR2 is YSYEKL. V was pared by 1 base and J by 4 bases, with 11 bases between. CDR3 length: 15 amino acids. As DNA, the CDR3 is TGCGCCAGCAGCCAAGCGGGATTCTCTTACAATGAGCAGTTCTTC. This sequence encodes CASSQAGFSYNEQFF.

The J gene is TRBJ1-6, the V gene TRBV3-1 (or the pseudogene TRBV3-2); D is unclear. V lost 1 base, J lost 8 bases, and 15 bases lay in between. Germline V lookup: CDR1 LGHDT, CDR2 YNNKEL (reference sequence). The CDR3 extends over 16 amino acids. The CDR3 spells CASSQGTGYGYSPLHF. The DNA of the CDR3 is TGTGCCAGCAGCCAAGGGACTGGGTACGGTTATTCACCCCTCCACTTT.

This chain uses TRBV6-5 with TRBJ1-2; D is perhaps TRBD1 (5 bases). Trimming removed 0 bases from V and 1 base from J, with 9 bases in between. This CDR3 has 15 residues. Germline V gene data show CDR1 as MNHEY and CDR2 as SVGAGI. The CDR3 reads CASSYSGQVNYGYTF. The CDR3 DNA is TGTGCCAGCAGTTACTCGGGGCAGGTTAACTATGGCTACACCTTC.

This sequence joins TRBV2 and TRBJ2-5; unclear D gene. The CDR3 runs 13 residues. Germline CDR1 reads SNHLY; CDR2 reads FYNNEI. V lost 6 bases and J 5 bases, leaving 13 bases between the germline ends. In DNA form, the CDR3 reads TGTGCCAGCAGACGCCTCGAAGAGGAGACCCAGTACTTC. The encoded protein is CASRRLEEETQYF.

The CDR3, as DNA: TGCGCCAGCAGCAGCCGGGACAGGGGTATCCACGAGCAGTACTTC. It translates to CASSSRDRGIHEQYF. The genes are TRBV4-1 and TRBJ2-7; 10 bases line up with TRBD1. V shed 5 bases and J 5 bases; nucleotides not matched to a gene: 9. The CDR3 length is 15 residues. Germline V gene sequence: CDR1 MGHRA, CDR2 YSYEKL.

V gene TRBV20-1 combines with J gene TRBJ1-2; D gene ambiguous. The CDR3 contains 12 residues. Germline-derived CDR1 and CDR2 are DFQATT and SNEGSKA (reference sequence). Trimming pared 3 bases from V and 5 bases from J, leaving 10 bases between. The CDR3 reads CSASDTGYGYTF. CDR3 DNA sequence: TGCAGTGCTAGTGACACGGGTTATGGCTACACCTTC.

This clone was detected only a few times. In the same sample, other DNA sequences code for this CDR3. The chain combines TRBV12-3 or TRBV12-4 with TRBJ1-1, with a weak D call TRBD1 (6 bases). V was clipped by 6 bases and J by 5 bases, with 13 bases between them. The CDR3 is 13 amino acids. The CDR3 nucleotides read TGTGCCAGCAGCAGCTATAGGGGGACTGAAGCTTTCTTT. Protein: CASSSYRGTEAFF.

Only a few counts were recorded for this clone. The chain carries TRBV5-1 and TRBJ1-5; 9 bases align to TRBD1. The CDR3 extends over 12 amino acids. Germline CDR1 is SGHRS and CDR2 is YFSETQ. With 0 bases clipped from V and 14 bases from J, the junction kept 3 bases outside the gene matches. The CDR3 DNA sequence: TGCGCCAGCAGCTTGGGGGACAGGGAGGAGCATTTT. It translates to CASSLGDREEHF.

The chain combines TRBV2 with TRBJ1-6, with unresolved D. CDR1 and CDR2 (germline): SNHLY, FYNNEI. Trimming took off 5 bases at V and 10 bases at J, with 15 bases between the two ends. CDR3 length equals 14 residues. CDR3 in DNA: TGTGCCAGCAGTCCCGAGCGGGTAGGGTCACCCCTCCACTTT. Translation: CASSPERVGSPLHF.

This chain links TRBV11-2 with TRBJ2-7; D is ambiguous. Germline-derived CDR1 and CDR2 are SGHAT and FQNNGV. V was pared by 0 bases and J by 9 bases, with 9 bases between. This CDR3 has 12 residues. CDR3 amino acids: CASSLDAASQYF. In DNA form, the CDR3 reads TGTGCCAGCAGCTTAGACGCCGCGTCGCAGTACTTC.

The CDR3 nucleotides read TGTGCCAGCAGCCGGACTAGCGGCGAGCAGTTCTTC. Translating gives CASSRTSGEQFF. The V call is TRBV12-3 or TRBV12-4, the J call TRBJ2-1; 10 positions match TRBD2. CDR3 length equals 12 residues. V was clipped by 6 bases and J by 10 bases; unmatched bases: 3.

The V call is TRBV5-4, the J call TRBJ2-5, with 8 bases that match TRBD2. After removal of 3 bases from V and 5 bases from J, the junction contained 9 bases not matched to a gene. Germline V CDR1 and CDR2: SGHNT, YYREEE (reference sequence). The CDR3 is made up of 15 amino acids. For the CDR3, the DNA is TGTGCCAGCAGCTACCGGGACGGGAGGGTTGAGACCCAGTACTTC. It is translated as CASSYRDGRVETQYF.

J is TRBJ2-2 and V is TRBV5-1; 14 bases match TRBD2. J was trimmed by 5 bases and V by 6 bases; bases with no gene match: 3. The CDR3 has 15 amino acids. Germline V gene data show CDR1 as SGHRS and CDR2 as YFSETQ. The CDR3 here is CASTGLAGGTGELFF. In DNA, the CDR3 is TGCGCCAGCACCGGACTAGCGGGGGGAACCGGGGAGCTGTTTTTT.

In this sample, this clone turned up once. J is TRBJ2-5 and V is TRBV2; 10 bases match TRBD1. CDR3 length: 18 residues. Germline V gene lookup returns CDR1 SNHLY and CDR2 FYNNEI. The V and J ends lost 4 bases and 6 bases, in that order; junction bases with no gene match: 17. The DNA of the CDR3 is TGTGCCAGCAGTGGGAGAGGAAAGGACAGGGGGGGTGAGAAGACCCAGTACTTC. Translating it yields CASSGRGKDRGGEKTQYF. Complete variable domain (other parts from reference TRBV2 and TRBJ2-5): EPEVTQTPSHQVTQMGQEVILRCVPISNHLYFYWYRQILGQKVEFLVSFYNNEISEKSEIFDDQFSVERPDGSNFTLKIRSTKLEDSAMYFCASSGRGKDRGGEKTQYFGPGTRLLVL.

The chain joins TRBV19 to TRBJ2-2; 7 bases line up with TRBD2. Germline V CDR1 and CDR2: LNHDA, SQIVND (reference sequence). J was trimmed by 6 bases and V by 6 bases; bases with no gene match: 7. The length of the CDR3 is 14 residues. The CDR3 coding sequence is TGTGCCAGTAGCCCTTACGGGAGGCCCGGGGAGCTGTTTTTT. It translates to CASSPYGRPGELFF.

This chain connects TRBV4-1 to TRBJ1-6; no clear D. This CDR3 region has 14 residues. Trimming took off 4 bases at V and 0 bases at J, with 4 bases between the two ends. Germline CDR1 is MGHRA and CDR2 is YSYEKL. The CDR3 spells CASSPFSYNSPLHF. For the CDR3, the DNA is TGCGCCAGCAGCCCTTTCTCCTATAATTCACCCCTCCACTTT.

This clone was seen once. CDR3 amino acids: CASSVDRPEDTQYF. The CDR3 coding sequence is TGTGCCAGCAGTGTGGACAGGCCCGAAGATACGCAGTATTTT. The chain couples TRBV2 to TRBJ2-3, with TRBD1 matching 7 bases. Germline CDR1 SNHLY, CDR2 FYNNEI. The CDR3 is 14 residues long. With 4 bases clipped from V and 5 bases from J, the junction kept 6 bases outside the gene matches. Full variable domain (missing parts from reference TRBV2 and TRBJ2-3): EPEVTQTPSHQVTQMGQEVILRCVPISNHLYFYWYRQILGQKVEFLVSFYNNEISEKSEIFDDQFSVERPDGSNFTLKIRSTKLEDSAMYFCASSVDRPEDTQYFGPGTRLTVL.

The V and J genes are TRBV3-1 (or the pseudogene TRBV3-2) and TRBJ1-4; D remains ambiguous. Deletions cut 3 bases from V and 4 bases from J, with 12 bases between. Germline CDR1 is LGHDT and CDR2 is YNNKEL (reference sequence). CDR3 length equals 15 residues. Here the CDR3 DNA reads TGTGCCAGCAGCCAGGGAGGGCAGTATAATGAAAAACTGTTTTTT. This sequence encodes CASSQGGQYNEKLFF.

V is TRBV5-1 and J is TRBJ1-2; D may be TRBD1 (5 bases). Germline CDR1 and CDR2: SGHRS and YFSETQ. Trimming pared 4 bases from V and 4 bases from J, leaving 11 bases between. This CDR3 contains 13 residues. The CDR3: CASSPTVLYGYTF. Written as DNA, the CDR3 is TGCGCCAGCAGCCCGACAGTCCTCTATGGCTACACCTTC.